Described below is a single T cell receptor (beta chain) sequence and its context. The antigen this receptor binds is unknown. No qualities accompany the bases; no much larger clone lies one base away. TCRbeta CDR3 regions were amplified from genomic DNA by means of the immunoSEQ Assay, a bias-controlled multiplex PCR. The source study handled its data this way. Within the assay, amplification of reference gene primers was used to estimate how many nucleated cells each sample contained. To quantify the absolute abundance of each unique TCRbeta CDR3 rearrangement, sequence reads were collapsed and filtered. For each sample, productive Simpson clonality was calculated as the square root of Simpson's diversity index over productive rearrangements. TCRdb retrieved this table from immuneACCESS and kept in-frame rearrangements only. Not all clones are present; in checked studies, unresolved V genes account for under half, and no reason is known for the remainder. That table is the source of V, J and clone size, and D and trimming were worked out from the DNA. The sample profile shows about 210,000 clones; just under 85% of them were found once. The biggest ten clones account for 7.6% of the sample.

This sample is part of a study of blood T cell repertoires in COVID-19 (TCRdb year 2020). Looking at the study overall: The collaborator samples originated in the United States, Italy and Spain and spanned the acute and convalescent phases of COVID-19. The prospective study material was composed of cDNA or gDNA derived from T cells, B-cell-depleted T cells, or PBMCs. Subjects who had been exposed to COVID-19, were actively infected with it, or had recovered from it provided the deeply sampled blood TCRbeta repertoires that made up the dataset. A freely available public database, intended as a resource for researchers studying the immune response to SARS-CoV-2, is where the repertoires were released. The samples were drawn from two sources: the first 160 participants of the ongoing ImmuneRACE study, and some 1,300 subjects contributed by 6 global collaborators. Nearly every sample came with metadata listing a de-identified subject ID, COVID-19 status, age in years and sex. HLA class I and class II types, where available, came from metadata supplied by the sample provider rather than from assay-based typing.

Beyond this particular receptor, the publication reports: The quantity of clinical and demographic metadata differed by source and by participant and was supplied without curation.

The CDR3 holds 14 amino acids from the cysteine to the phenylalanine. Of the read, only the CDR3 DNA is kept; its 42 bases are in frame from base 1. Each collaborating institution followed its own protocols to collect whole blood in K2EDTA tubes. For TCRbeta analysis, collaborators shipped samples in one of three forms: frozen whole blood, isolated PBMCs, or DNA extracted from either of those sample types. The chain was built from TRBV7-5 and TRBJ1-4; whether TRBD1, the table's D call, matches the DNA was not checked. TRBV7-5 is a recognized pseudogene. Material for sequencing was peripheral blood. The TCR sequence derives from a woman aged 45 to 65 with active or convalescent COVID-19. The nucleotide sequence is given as TGTGTCAGAAGCGAAGGACAGGGAGGAAAAAAACTGTTTTTT. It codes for CVRSEGQGGKKLFF.